This T cell receptor beta chain was captured by sequencing in a study of cytomegalovirus exposure and HLA in healthy donors. About the study: From donors who were HLA-typed, an early data release held around 80 million unique TCRs.

The primer mix had 60 Vbeta and 13 Jbeta primers. Produced via immunoSEQ multiplex PCR; TCRdb's table is partial and in-frame only. The sample lists about 160,000 clones; 80% were seen once. The germline V gene encodes CDR1 LNHDA and CDR2 SQIVND (reference sequence). Between the trimmed V and J ends, which lost 7 bases and 7 bases, there was a span of 16 bases. The CDR3 is 14 residues long. As for the donors, each was a healthy bone marrow donor. The chain employs TRBV19 and TRBJ2-2; tentatively, D is TRBD1 (7 bases). The sequencing sample was made of PBMCs. This TCR was recovered from a woman in her forties or fifties in good health and CMV-seropositive. The CDR3 bases are TGTGCCAGTATTAGCAGGGGGGAATACGGGGAGCTGTTTTTT. It specifies CASISRGEYGELFF. Full variable domain (outside the CDR3, taken from reference TRBV19 and TRBJ2-2): DGGITQSPKYLFRKEGQNVTLSCEQNLNHDAMYWYRQDPGQGLRLIYYSQIVNDFQKGDIAEGYSVSREKKESFPLTVTSAQKNPTAFYLCASISRGEYGELFFGEGSRLTVL.